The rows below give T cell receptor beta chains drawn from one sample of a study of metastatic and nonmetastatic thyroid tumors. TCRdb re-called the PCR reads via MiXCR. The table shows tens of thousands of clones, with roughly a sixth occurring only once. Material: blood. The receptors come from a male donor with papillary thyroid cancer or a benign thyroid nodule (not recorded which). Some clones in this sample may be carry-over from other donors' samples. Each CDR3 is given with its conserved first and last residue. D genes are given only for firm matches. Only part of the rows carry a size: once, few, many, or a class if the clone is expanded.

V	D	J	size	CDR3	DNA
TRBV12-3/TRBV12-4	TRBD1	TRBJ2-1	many	CASSFPRGLSYNEQFF	TGTGCCAGCAGTTTCCCCAGGGGGCTATCCTACAATGAGCAGTTCTTC
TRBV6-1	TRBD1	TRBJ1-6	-	CASSTDRVKQSPLHF	TGTGCCAGCAGTACAGACAGGGTAAAACAGTCACCCCTCCACTTT
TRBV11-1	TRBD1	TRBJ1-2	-	CASRLRQGAFTLKGYTF	TGTGCCAGCAGACTTCGACAGGGGGCCTTTACCCTAAAGGGCTACACCTTC
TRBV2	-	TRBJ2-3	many	CASSEGTASTDTQYF	TGTGCCAGCAGTGAAGGGACGGCCAGCACAGATACGCAGTATTTT
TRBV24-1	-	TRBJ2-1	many	CATSEGSTGAAGNEQFF	TGTGCCACCAGTGAAGGCAGTACGGGAGCCGCCGGCAATGAGCAGTTCTTC
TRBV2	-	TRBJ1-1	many	CASIWETEAFF	TGTGCCAGCATTTGGGAGACTGAAGCTTTCTTT
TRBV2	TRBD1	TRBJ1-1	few	CARLQGRGTEAFF	TGTGCCAGGTTACAGGGGAGAGGCACCGAAGCTTTCTTT
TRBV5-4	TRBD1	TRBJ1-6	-	CASSARDRDNSPLHF	TGTGCCAGCAGCGCCCGGGACAGAGATAATTCACCCCTCCACTTT
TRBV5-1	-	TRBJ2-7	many	CASSKQGYEQYF	TGCGCCAGCAGCAAGCAGGGTTACGAGCAGTACTTC
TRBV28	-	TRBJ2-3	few	CASHGSNTDTQYF	TGTGCCAGCCACGGCTCGAACACAGATACGCAGTATTTT
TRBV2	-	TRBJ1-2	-	CASSEARVRYGYTF	TGTGCCAGCAGTGAAGCGAGGGTCCGCTATGGCTACACCTTC
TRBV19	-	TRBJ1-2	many	CASSIDQGSYGYTF	TGTGCCAGTAGTATAGATCAGGGGAGCTATGGCTACACCTTC
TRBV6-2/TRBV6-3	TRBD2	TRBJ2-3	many	CASSYTPGLAGVSDTQYF	TGTGCCAGCAGTTATACTCCGGGACTAGCGGGGGTGTCAGATACGCAGTATTTT
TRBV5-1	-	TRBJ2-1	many	CASSLEVGSHNEQFF	TGCGCCAGCAGCTTGGAGGTCGGCAGCCACAATGAGCAGTTCTTC
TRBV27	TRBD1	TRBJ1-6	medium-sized	CASRRDRERNSPLHF	TGTGCCAGCCGTCGGGACAGGGAAAGGAATTCACCCCTCCACTTT
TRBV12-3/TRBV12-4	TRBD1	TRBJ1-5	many	CASSPDRGSNQPQHF	TGTGCCAGCAGCCCGGACAGGGGTAGCAATCAGCCCCAGCATTTT
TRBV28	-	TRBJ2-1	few	CASRPPNSYNEQFF	TGTGCCAGCAGACCCCCAAACTCCTACAATGAGCAGTTCTTC